This TCR delta chain was documented in a study of γδ T cells in repeated Plasmodium falciparum infection. Study background: Malaria-naive adults were infected with P. falciparum NF54 four times over about 600 days. Some Malian samples span acute malaria episodes; others come from no-transmission periods. Study outcomes and limitations: Vgamma9/Vdelta2+ repertoires stayed stably polyclonal over time and infection.

Gammadelta T cells were flow-sorted from PBMC into Vgamma9/Vdelta2+ and Vdelta2-negative populations for bulk analysis. Germline CDR1 and CDR2: GEAIGNYY and EKD. The CDR3 sequence is 15 residues long. Comment on this clone: Antigen specificity is unknown. TCRdb lists the protein of a much larger clone for this DNA, which differs at residue 4, so this is likely a read error; the protein given here is translated from the DNA itself.

TRG and TRD sequences were obtained from every sorted gammadelta sample. TCRdb made new clone calls on the multiplex PCR reads using CATT. In the table there are over 90,000 delta-chain clones, 0.8% to 1% of which are singletons. This clonotype was obtained from a pool of human donors (malaria-infected and uninfected, not separated). The chain recombines TRDV2 with TRDJ1, with 8 bases aligning to TRDD3. Because TCRdb records no J gene, it was assigned here through a match of the DNA to germline. The specimen was gamma-delta T cells from blood. The CDR3 sequence: CACVTDGGYTDKLIF. The CDR3 coding sequence is TGTGCCTGTGTCACCGACGGGGGATATACCGATAAACTCATCTTT.